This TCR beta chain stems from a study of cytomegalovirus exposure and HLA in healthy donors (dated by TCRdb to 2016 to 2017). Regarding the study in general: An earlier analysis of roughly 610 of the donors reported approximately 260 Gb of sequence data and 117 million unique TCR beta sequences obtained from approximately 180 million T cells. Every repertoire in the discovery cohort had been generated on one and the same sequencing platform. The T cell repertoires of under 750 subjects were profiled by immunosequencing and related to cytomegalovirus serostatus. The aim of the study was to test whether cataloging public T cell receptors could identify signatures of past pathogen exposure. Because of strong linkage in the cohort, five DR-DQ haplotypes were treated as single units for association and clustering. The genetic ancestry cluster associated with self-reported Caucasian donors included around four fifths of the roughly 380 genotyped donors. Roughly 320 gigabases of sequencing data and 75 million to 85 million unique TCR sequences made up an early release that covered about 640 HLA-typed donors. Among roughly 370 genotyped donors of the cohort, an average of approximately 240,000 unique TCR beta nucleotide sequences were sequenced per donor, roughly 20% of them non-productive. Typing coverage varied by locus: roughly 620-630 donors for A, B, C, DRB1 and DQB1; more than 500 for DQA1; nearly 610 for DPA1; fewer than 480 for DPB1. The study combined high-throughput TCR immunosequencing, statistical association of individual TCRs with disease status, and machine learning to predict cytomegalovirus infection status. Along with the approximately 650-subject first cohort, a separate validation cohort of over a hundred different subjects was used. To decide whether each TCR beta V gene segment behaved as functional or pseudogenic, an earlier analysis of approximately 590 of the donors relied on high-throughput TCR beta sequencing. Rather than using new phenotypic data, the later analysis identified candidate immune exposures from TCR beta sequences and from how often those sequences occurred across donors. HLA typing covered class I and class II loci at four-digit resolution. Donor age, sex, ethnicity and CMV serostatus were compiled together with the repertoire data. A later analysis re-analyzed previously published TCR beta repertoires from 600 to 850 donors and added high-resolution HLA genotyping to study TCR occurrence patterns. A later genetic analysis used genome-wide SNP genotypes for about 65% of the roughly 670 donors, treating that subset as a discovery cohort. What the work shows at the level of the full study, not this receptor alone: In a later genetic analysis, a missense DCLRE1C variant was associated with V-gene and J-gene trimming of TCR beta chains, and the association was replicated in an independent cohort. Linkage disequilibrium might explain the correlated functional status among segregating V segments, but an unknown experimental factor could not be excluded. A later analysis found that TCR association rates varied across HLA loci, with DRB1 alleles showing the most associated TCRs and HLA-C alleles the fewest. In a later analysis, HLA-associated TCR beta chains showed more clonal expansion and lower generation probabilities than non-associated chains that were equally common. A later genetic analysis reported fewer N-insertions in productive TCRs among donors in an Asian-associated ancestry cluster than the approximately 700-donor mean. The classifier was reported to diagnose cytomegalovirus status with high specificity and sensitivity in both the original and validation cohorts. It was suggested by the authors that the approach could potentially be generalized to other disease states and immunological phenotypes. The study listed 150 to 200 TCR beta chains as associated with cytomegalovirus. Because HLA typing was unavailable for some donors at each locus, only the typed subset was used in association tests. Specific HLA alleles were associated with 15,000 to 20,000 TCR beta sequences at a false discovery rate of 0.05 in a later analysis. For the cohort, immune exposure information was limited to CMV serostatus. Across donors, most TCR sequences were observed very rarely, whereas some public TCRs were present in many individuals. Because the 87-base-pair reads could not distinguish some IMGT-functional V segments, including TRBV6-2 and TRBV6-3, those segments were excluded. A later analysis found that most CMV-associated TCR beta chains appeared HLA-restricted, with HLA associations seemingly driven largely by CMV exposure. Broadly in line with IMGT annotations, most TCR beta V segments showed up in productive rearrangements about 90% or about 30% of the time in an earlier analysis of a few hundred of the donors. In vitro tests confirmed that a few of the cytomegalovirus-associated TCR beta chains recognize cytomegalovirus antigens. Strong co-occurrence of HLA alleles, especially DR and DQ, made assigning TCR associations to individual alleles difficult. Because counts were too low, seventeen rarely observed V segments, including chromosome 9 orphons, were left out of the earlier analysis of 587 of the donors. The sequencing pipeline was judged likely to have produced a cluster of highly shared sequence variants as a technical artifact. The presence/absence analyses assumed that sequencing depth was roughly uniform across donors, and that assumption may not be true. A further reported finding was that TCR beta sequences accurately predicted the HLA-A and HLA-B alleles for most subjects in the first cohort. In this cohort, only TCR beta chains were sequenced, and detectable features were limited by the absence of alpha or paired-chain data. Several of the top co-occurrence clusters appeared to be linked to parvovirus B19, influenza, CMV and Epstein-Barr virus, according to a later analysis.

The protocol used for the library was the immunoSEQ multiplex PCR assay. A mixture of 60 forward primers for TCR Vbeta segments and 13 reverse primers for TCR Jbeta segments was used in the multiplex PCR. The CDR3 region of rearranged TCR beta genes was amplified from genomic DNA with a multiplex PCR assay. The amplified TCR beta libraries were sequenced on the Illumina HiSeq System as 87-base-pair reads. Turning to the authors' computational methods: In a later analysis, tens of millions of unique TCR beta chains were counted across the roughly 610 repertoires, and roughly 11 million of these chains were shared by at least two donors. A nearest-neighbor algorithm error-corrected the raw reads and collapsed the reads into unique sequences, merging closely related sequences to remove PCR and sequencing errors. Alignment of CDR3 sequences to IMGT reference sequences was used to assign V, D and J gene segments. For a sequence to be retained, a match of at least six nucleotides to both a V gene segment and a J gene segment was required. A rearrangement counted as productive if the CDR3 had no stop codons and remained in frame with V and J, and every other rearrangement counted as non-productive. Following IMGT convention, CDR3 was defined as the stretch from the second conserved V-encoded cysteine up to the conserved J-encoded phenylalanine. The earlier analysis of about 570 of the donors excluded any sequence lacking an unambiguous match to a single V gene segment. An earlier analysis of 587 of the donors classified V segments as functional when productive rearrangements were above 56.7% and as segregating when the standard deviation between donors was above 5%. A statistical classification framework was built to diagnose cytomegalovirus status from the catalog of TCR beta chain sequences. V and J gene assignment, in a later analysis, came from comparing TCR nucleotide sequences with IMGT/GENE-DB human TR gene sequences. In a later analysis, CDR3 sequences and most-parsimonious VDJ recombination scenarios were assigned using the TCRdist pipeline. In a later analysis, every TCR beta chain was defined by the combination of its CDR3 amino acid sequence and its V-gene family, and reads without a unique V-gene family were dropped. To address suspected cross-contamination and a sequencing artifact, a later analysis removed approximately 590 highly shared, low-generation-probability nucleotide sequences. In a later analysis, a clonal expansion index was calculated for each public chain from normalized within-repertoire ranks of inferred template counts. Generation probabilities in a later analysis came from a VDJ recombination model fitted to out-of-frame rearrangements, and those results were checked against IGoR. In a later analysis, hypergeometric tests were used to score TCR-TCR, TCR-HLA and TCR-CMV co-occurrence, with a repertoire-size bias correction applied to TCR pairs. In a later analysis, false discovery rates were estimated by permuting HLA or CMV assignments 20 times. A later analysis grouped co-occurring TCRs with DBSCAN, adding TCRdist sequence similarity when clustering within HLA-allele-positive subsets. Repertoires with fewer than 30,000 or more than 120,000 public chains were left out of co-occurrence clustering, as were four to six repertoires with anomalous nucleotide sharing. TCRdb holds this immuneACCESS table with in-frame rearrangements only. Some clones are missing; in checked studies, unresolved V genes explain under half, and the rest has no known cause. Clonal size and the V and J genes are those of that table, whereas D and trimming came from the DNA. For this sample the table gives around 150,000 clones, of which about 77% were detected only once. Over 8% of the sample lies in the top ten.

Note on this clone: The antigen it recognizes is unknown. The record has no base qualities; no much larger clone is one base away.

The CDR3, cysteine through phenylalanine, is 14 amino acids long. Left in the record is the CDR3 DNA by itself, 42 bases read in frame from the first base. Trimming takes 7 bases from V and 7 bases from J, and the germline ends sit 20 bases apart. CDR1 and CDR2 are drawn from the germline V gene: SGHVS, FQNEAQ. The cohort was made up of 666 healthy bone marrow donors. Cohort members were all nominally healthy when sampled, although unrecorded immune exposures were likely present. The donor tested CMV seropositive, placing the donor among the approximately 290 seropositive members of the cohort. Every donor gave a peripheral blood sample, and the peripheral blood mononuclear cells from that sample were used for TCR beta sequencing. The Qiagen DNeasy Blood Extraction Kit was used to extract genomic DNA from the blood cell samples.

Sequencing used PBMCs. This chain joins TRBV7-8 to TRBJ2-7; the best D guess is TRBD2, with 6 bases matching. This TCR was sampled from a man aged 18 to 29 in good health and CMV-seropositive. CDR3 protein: CASTNYQDRGEQYF. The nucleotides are TGTGCCAGCACCAATTACCAGGACCGGGGGGAGCAGTACTTC.